This TCR beta chain was sequenced for a study of human T cells and chemical hapten exposure. This clonotype was counted between two and nine times. Germline assignment: CDR1 SGHVS and CDR2 FQNEAQ. The CDR3 is 18 amino acids. V was shortened by 0 bases and J by 0 bases, with 15 bases between the two germline ends. Each cDNA molecule in the library carried unique molecular identifiers. In TCRdb, the RACE reads were re-called with MiXCR into one record per CDR3 protein. This sample has more than 85,000 distinct CDR3 sequences, with over 6.5% found just once. Indicated time point: pre-sensitization, week 0. Treatment specified: therapeutic diphenylcyclopropenone sensitization with weekly scalp DPC. Sample donors consisted of patients with alopecia, aged 18 to 70 years, who were suitable for DPC.

The sample was whole blood, taken in connection with sensitization to the hapten diphenylcyclopropenone (DPC). The receptor was isolated from a man in his forties with alopecia areata. Some clones in this sample may be carry-over from other donors' samples. The J gene is TRBJ1-5, the V gene TRBV7-8, with D uncertain. DNA of the CDR3: TGTGCCAGCAGCTTAGCGCGGTCAGGCAGCTATAGCAATCAGCCCCAGCATTTT. It encodes CASSLARSGSYSNQPQHF.